This passage covers 4 T cell receptor beta chains from one sample sequenced in a study of T-cell memory formation after mild COVID-19. TCRdb passed the 5' RACE reads through MiXCR, listing each CDR3 protein once. The sample lists 350,000 to 500,000 distinct CDR3 sequences, 23% occurring once. Sample: PBMCs or a T cell subset sorted from them (not recorded which). The receptors originated from an adult woman who had mild COVID-19 (a few samples of this study predate the infection). Cell type and time point are not known.

This clonotype was observed many times. This chain uses TRBV7-8 with TRBJ2-1; 7 nucleotides agree with TRBD2. The CDR3 is 17 residues long. V trimming: 4 bases; J trimming: 0 bases; junction bases outside the gene matches: 9. Germline CDR1 is SGHVS and CDR2 is FQNEAQ. In DNA form, the CDR3 reads TGTGCCAGCAGCTCCCCTGGGCGGGGGAACTCCTACAATGAGCAGTTCTTC. This codes for CASSSPGRGNSYNEQFF.

This clonotype appeared a few times. The chain couples TRBV20-1 to TRBJ2-1, with D tentatively TRBD1 (10 bases). Per the germline V gene, CDR1 is DFQATT and CDR2 is SNEGSKA (reference sequence). V was cut by 2 bases and J by 4 bases, with 18 bases left in between. The CDR3 is 16 amino acids. The CDR3 DNA sequence: TGCAGTGCTAGATCTAGCGGGACAGGGGATTACAATGAGCAGTTCTTC. This encodes CSARSSGTGDYNEQFF.

V usage is TRBV25-1 and J usage is TRBJ2-7; D perhaps matches TRBD1 (5 bases). The germline V gene has CDR1 MGHDK and CDR2 SYGVNS. The CDR3 consists of 11 residues. V was pared by 6 bases and J by 3 bases, with 6 bases between. DNA of the CDR3: TGTGCCAGCAGGACAGACTACGAGCAGTACTTC. It is translated as CASRTDYEQYF.

This clonotype was seen only a few times. The V gene is TRBV9, the J gene TRBJ2-1; TRBD2 matches at 7 bases. This CDR3 is 14 amino acids long. Germline values: CDR1 SGDLS, CDR2 YYNGEE. V trimming: 3 bases; J trimming: 9 bases; junction bases outside the gene matches: 9. As DNA, the CDR3 is TGTGCCAGCAGCGAGGCTAACACGGGAGGTGAGCAGTTCTTC. It translates to CASSEANTGGEQFF. The full variable domain, rest sourced from reference TRBV9 and TRBJ2-1, is DSGVTQTPKHLITATGQRVTLRCSPRSGDLSVYWYQQSLDQGLQFLIQYYNGEERAKGNILERFSAQQFPDLHSELNLSSLELGDSALYFCASSEANTGGEQFFGPGTRLTVL.